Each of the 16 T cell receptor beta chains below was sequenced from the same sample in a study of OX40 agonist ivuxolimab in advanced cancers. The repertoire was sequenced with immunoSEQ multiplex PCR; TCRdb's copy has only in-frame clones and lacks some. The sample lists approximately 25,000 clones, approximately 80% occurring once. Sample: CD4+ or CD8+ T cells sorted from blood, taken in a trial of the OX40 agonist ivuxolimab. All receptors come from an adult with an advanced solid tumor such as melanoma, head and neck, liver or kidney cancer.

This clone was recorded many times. In nucleotides, the CDR3 is TGTGCCAGCAGTTTAAGTGAGAGGGGCTACACCTTC. It specifies CASSLSERGYTF. This chain connects TRBV28 to TRBJ1-2; the D is unclear. Deletions cut 2 bases from V and 8 bases from J, with 9 bases between. This CDR3 is 12 amino acids long. CDR1 is MDHEN, CDR2 SYDVKM, per germline.

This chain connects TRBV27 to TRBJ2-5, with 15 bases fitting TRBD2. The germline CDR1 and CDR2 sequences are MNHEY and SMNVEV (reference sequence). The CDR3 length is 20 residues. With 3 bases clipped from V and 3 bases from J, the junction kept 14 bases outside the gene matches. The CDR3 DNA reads TGTGCCAGCAGTTTTATCGACGGACTAGCGGGGGGGAGGGTTGAAGAGACCCAGTACTTC. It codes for CASSFIDGLAGGRVEETQYF.

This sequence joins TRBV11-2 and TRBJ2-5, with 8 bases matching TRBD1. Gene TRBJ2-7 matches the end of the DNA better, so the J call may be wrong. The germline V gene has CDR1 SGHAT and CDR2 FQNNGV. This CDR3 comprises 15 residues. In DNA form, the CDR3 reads TGTGCCAGCAGCTTAGGGGCGACAGGGGTGGGCGAGCAGTACTTC. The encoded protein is CASSLGATGVGEQYF.

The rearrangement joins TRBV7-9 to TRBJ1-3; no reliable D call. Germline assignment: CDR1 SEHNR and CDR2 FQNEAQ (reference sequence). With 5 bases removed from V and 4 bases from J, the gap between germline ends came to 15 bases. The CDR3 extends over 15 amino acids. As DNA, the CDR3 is TGTGCCAGCAGCCCTTTGGCAGGTTACGGAAACACCATATATTTT. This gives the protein CASSPLAGYGNTIYF.

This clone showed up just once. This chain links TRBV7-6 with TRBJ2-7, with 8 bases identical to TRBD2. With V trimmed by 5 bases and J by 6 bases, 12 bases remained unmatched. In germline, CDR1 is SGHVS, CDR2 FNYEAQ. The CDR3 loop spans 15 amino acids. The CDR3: CASSHREGSPSEQYF. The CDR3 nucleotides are TGTGCCAGCAGCCACCGGGAGGGATCCCCCTCCGAGCAGTACTTC. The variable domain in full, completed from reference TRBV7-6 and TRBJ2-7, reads GAGVSQSPRYKVTKRGQDVALRCDPISGHVSLYWYRQALGQGPEFLTYFNYEAQQDKSGLPNDRFSAERPEGSISTLTIQRTEQRDSAMYRCASSHREGSPSEQYFGPGTRLTVT.

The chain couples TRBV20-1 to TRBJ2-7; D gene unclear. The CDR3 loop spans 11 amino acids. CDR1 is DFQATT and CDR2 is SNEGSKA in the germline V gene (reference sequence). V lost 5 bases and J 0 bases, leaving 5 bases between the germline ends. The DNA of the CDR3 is TGCAGTGCTCCCTTCTCCTACGAGCAGTACTTC. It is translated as CSAPFSYEQYF.

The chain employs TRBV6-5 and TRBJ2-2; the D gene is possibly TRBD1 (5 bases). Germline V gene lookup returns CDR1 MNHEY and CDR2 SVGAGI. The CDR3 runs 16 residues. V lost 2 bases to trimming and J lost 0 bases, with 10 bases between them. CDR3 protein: CASSYAGQTNTGELFF. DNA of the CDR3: TGTGCCAGCAGTTACGCCGGACAAACGAACACCGGGGAGCTGTTTTTT.

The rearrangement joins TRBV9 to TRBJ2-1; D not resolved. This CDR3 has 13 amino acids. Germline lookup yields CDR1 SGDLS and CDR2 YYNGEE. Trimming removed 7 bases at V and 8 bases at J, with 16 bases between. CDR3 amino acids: CASSRSVSYEQFF. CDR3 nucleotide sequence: TGTGCCAGCTCCCGCTCTGTTTCGTATGAGCAGTTCTTC.

CDR3 protein: CASSPWTSGGPDTQYF. For the CDR3, the DNA is TGTGCCAGCAGCCCTTGGACTAGCGGGGGCCCAGATACGCAGTATTTT. The J gene is TRBJ2-3, the V gene TRBV7-8, with 13 bases that match TRBD2. This CDR3 has 16 amino acids. Germline V gives CDR1 SGHVS, CDR2 FQNEAQ. J was trimmed by 4 bases and V by 5 bases; bases with no gene match: 6. Full variable domain (rest looked up from reference TRBV7-8 and TRBJ2-3): GAGVSQSPRYKVAKRGQDVALRCDPISGHVSLFWYQQALGQGPEFLTYFQNEAQLDKSGLPSDRFFAERPEGSVSTLKIQRTQQEDSAVYLCASSPWTSGGPDTQYFGPGTRLTVL.

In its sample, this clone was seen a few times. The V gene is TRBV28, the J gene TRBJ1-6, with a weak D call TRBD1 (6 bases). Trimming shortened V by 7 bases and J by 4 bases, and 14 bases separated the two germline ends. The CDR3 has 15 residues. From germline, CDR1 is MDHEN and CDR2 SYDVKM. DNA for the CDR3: TGTGCCAGCAACGAGGGGACACGATATAATTCACCCCTCCACTTT. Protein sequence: CASNEGTRYNSPLHF.

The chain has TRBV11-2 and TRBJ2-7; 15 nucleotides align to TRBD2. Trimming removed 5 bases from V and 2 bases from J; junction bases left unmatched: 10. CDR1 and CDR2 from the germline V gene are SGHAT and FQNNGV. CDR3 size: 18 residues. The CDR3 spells CASSRTSGGALHPYEQYF. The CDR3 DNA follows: TGTGCCAGCAGCCGGACTAGCGGGGGGGCCTTGCACCCCTACGAGCAGTACTTC.

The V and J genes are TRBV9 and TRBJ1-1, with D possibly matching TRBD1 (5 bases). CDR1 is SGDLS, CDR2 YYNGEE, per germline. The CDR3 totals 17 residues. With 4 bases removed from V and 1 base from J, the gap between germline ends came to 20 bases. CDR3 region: CASSRTSLGSTNTEAFF. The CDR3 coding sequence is TGTGCCAGCAGCCGGACATCATTGGGGTCTACGAACACTGAAGCTTTCTTT.

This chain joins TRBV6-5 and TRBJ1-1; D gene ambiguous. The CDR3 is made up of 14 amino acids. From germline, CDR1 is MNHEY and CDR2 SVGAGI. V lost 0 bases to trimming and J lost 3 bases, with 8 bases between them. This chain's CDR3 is CASSYSTEYTEAFF. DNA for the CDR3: TGTGCCAGCAGTTACTCCACGGAGTACACTGAAGCTTTCTTT.

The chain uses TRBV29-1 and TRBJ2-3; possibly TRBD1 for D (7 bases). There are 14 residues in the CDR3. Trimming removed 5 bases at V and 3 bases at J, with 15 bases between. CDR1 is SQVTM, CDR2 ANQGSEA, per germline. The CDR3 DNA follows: TGCAGCGTTCTACCAGGGGGGAGGACAGATACGCAGTATTTT. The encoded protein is CSVLPGGRTDTQYF.

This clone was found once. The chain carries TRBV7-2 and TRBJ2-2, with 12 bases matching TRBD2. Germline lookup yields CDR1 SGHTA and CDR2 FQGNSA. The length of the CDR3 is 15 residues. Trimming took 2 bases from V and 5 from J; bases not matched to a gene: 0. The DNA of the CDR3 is TGTGCCAGCAGCTTACTAGCGGGAGGGACCGGGGAGCTGTTTTTT. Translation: CASSLLAGGTGELFF.

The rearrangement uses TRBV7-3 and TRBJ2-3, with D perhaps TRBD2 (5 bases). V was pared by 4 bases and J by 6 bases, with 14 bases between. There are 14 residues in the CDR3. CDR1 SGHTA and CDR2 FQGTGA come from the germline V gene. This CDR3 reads CASSSGLGSDTQYF. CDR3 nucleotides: TGTGCCAGCAGCTCCGGACTGGGCTCGGATACGCAGTATTTT.